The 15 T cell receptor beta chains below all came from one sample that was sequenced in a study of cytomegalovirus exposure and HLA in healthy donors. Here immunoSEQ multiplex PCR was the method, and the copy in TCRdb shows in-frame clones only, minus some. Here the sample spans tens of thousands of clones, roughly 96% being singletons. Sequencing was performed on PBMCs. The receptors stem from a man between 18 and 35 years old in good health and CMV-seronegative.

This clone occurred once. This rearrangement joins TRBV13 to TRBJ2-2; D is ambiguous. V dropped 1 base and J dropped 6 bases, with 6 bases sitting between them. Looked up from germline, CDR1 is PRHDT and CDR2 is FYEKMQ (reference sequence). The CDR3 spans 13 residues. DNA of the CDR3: TGTGCCAGCAGCTTAGTTTTAGCCGGGGAGCTGTTTTTT. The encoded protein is CASSLVLAGELFF. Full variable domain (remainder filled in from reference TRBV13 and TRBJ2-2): AAGVIQSPRHLIKEKRETATLKCYPIPRHDTVYWYQQGPGQDPQFLISFYEKMQSDKGSIPDRFSAQQFSDYHSELNMSSLELGDSALYFCASSLVLAGELFFGEGSRLTVL.

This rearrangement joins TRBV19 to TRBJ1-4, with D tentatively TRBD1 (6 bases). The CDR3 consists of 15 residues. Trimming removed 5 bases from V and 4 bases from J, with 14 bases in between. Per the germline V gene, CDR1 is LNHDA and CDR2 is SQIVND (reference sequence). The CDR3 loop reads CASSPRQVVNEKLFF. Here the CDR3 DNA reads TGTGCCAGTAGTCCAAGACAGGTGGTTAATGAAAAACTGTTTTTT. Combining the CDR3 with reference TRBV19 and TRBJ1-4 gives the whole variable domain DGGITQSPKYLFRKEGQNVTLSCEQNLNHDAMYWYRQDPGQGLRLIYYSQIVNDFQKGDIAEGYSVSREKKESFPLTVTSAQKNPTAFYLCASSPRQVVNEKLFFGSGTQLSVL.

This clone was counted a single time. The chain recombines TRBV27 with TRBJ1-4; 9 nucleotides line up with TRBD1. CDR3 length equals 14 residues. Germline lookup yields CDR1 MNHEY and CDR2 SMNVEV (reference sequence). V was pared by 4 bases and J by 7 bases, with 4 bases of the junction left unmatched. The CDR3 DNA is TGTGCCAGCAGTTCGGGACAGGGTCGTGAAAAACTGTTTTTT. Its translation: CASSSGQGREKLFF.

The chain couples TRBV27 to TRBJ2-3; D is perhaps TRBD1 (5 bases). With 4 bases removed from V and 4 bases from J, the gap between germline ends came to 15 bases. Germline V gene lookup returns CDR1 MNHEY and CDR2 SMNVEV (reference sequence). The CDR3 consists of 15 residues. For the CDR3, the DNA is TGTGCCAGCAGTTCCCCAAGACAGACGGCAGATACGCAGTATTTT. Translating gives CASSSPRQTADTQYF.

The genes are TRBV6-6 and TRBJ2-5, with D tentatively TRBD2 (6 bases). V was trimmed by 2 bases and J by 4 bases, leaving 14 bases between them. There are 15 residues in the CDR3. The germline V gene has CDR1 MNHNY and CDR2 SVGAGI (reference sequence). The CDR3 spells CASSYLGLPPETQYF. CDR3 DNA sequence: TGTGCCAGCAGTTACCTGGGACTCCCGCCAGAGACCCAGTACTTC.

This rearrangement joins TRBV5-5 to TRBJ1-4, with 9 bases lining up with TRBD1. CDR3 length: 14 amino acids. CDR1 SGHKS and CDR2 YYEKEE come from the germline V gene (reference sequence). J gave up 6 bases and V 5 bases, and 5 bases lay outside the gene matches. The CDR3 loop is CASSSDRGHEKLFF. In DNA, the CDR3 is TGTGCCAGCAGTTCGGACAGGGGCCATGAAAAACTGTTTTTT.

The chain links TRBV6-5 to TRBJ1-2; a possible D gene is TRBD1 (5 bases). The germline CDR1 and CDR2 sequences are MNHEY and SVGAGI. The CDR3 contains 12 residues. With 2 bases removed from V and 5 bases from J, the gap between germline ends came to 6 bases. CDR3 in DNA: TGTGCCAGCAGTTACCGGGGGTATGGCTACACCTTC. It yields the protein CASSYRGYGYTF.

As DNA, the CDR3 is TGTGCCAGCAGTGAAGCAGGCCTGAGGTTGGATGAAAAACTGTTTTTT. Its translation is CASSEAGLRLDEKLFF. This rearrangement joins TRBV6-1 to TRBJ1-4; unclear D gene. V lost 0 bases and J 6 bases, leaving 14 bases between the germline ends. CDR1 is MNHNS and CDR2 is SASEGT in the germline V gene. The CDR3 has 16 residues.

CDR3: CASSGRGQEGYTF. The CDR3 DNA reads TGTGCCAGCAGTGGGAGGGGCCAGGAGGGCTACACCTTC. The V call is TRBV2, the J call TRBJ1-2; the D gene is possibly TRBD1 (5 bases). Between the trimmed V and J ends, which lost 4 bases and 8 bases, there was a span of 14 bases. Germline values: CDR1 SNHLY, CDR2 FYNNEI. This CDR3 has 13 amino acids.

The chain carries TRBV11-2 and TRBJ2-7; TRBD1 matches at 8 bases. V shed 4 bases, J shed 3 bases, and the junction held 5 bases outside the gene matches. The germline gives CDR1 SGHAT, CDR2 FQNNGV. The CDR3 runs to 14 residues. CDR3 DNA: TGTGCCAGCAGCTACAGGGGGGATGACTACGAGCAGTACTTC. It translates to CASSYRGDDYEQYF.

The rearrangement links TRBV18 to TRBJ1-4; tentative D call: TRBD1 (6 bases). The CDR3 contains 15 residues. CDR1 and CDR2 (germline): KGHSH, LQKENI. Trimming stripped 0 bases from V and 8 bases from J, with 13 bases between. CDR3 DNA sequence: TGTGCCAGCTCACCACCTTTACAGGGCGGCGAAAAACTGTTTTTT. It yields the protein CASSPPLQGGEKLFF.

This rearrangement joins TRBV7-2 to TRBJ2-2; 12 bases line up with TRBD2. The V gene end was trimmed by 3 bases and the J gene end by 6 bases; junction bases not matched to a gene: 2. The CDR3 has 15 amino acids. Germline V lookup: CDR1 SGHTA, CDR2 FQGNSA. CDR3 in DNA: TGTGCCAGCAGCTTGACTAGCGGGAGCGCCGGGGAGCTGTTTTTT. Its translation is CASSLTSGSAGELFF. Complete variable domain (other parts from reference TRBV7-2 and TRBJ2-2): GAGVSQSPSNKVTEKGKDVELRCDPISGHTALYWYRQSLGQGLEFLIYFQGNSAPDKSGLPSDRFSAERTGGSVSTLTIQRTQQEDSAVYLCASSLTSGSAGELFFGEGSRLTVL.

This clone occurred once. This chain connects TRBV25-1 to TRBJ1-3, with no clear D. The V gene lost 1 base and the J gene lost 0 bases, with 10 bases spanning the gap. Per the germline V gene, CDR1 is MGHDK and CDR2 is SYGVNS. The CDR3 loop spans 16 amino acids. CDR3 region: CASSEFGSSSGNTIYF. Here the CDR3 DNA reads TGTGCCAGCAGTGAATTTGGTTCCAGCTCTGGAAACACCATATATTTT.

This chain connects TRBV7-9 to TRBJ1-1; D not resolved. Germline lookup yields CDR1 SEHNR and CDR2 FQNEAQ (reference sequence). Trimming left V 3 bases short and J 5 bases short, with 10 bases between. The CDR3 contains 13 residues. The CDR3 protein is CASSFGTGTEAFF. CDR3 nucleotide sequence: TGTGCCAGCAGCTTCGGAACGGGGACTGAAGCTTTCTTT.

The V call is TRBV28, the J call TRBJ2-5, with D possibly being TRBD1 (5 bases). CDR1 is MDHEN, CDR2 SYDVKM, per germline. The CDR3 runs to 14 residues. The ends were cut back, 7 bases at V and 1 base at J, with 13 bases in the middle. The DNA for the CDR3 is TGTGCCAGCAAGGGGCCGCTTATCCAAGAGACCCAGTACTTC. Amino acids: CASKGPLIQETQYF. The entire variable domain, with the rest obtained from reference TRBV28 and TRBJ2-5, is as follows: DVKVTQSSRYLVKRTGEKVFLECVQDMDHENMFWYRQDPGLGLRLIYFSYDVKMKEKGDIPEGYSVSREKKERFSLILESASTNQTSMYLCASKGPLIQETQYFGPGTRLLVL.